The present T cell receptor (beta chain) was sequenced within a study of beta chain features in type 1 diabetes. Study-wide findings and caveats: Researchers could not determine here whether HLA type influences TCRB rearrangement. Among patients with Type 1 diabetes, TCRB CDR3s were moderately but significantly shorter in every one of the four CD4+ subsets.

V lost 6 bases to trimming and J lost 3 bases, with 9 bases between them. The germline gives CDR1 WSHSY, CDR2 SAAADI. This CDR3 is built from 13 residues. Comments on this clone: The antigen remains unidentified.

Only one heparinised blood draw was taken per donor, and its volume averaged approximately 0.11 L. Sequencing targeted expressed TCRB transcripts, as all isolated RNA had been reverse transcribed. Sequencing used immunoSEQ multiplex PCR; TCRdb keeps in-frame clones, though not all of them. The sample has about 140,000 clones; less than 10% are singletons. The sample was central memory CD4+ T cells from blood. The chain is built from TRBV10-2 and TRBJ1-5; a weak D match, TRBD1 (6 bases). The clonotype was recovered from a woman aged 40 to 55 in good health. This CDR3 reads CASRNRDNQPQHF. CDR3 coding DNA: TGCGCCAGCAGAAACAGGGACAATCAGCCCCAGCATTTT.